This is a list of T cell receptor beta chains from one sample in a study of post-analysis software for immune sequencing data. TCRdb re-analysed the PCR reads in MiXCR, keeping a single row per CDR3 protein. This sample has about 620,000 distinct CDR3 sequences, with about 40% found just once. Source material: blood. The receptors originated from a girl aged 5 to 17 with multiple sclerosis. The CDR3 runs from the conserved cysteine through the conserved F or W. D genes are given only for firm matches. For some rows the clone size is stated as once, few or many, or as a class when expanded; others skip it.

V gene	J gene	D gene	CDR3 length	clone size	CDR3 DNA	CDR3 protein
TRBV29-1	TRBJ2-5	TRBD2	12	.	TGCAGCGTTGGGGGGAGGGAAAAGACCCAGTACTTC	CSVGGREKTQYF
TRBV12-3/TRBV12-4	TRBJ2-4	.	17	once	TGTGCCAGCAGTTGGGGGGTATCGGGGGGCGCGGGTCTTGGGCAGTACTTC	CASSWGVSGGAGLGQYF
TRBV29-1	TRBJ1-2	TRBD1	15	.	TGCAGCGTTGGGTCCGGAGCAGGGGGCGTCTATGGCTACACCTTC	CSVGSGAGGVYGYTF
TRBV7-6	TRBJ2-1	.	13	.	TGTGCCAGCAGCATAGACGCGTTTCGAGAGCAGTTCTTC	CASSIDAFREQFF
TRBV29-1	TRBJ2-7	TRBD1	13	.	TGCAGCGTTGCCGGGACAGGCTCCTACGAGCAGTACTTC	CSVAGTGSYEQYF
TRBV7-2	TRBJ2-3	TRBD2	14	.	TGTGCCAGCAGCTTACGACTAGCTACAGATACGCAGTATTTT	CASSLRLATDTQYF
TRBV15	TRBJ1-6	.	13	.	TGTGCCACCAGCCCGCCATATGACAGACCCCTCCACTTT	CATSPPYDRPLHF
TRBV12-3/TRBV12-4	TRBJ2-1	TRBD2	13	.	TGTGCCAGCAACCCTGGGAGGGGCGTTGAGCAGTTCTTC	CASNPGRGVEQFF
TRBV20-1	TRBJ1-1	.	16	.	TGCAGTGCTAGAGATGGTAGGTCCCACCTAAGCGCTGAAGCTTTCTTT	CSARDGRSHLSAEAFF
TRBV18	TRBJ2-7	.	15	once	TGTGCCAGCTCCTACAATCCTTCCTCTTCCTACGAGCAGTACTTC	CASSYNPSSSYEQYF
TRBV6-6	TRBJ2-7	TRBD1	14	.	TGTGCCAGCAGTTCGGACAGGGACCGCGCCGAGCAGTACTTC	CASSSDRDRAEQYF
TRBV2	TRBJ2-7	TRBD2	19	.	TGTGCCAGCAGTCGATTAAATCCCCCAGGACTAGCGGGAACCTACGAGCAGTACTTC	CASSRLNPPGLAGTYEQYF
TRBV4-1	TRBJ2-3	.	16	few	TGCGCCAGCAGCCAAGAAAGCAGCTCAGGCACAGATACGCAGTATTTT	CASSQESSSGTDTQYF
TRBV2	TRBJ2-1	TRBD2	15	.	TGTGCCAGCAGGCGGACTAGCGGGGGGGGAAGGGAGCAGTTCTTC	CASRRTSGGGREQFF
TRBV29-1	TRBJ2-1	.	12	few	TGCAGCGTAGACCTCCAGGCTTCCGAGCAGTTCTTC	CSVDLQASEQFF
TRBV13	TRBJ2-5	TRBD2	15	.	TGTGCCAGCAGCTCCGGACTAGCGGGGGCTCGGACCCAGTACTTC	CASSSGLAGARTQYF
TRBV12-3/TRBV12-4	TRBJ2-5	TRBD2	19	many	TGTGCCAGCAGTTTACCGACCTTTCGACTAGCGGGAGGACAAGAGACCCAGTACTTC	CASSLPTFRLAGGQETQYF
TRBV7-2	TRBJ2-2	.	14	.	TGTGCCAGCAGCTACGCCGGGGCCCCCGGGGAGCTGTTTTTT	CASSYAGAPGELFF
TRBV12-3/TRBV12-4	TRBJ1-6	.	13	.	TGTGCCAGCAGTTTAGAATTGGTCTCACCCCCCCACTTT	CASSLELVSPPHF
TRBV20-1	TRBJ2-4	.	11	.	TGCAGTGCTAGTCACGAGGACATTCAGTACTTC	CSASHEDIQYF
TRBV5-1	TRBJ2-3	.	13	few	TGCGCCAGCACCGGGACTGGGGTGGATACGCAGTATTTT	CASTGTGVDTQYF
TRBV5-1	TRBJ2-1	.	16	few	TGCGCCAGCAGCCCCGGGTCCCTCCGAATTTACAATGAGCAGTTCTTC	CASSPGSLRIYNEQFF
TRBV27	TRBJ2-1	TRBD2	17	few	TGTGCCAGCAGAAATAACCGAGCGGGAGGGCCAATTAATGAGCAGTTCTTC	CASRNNRAGGPINEQFF
TRBV7-9	TRBJ2-7	.	14	.	TGCGCCAGCAGCTTAGGGGGTGGATCCTGCGAGCAGTACTTC	CASSLGGGSCEQYF
TRBV7-2	TRBJ2-7	.	14	many	TGTGCCAGCAGCCCAGAGCGGGCCTCCTACGAGCAGTACTTC	CASSPERASYEQYF
TRBV9	TRBJ2-7	.	15	.	TGTGCCAGCAGCGCCTGGACAGGGACTACCTACGAGCAGTACTTC	CASSAWTGTTYEQYF
TRBV7-9	TRBJ2-3	.	16	.	TGTGCCAGCAGCTCGTACCGGACGGTAATGACAGATACGCAGTATTTT	CASSSYRTVMTDTQYF
TRBV20-1	TRBJ1-2	TRBD1	13	few	TGCAGTGCTAGAGATGAGACAGGGTTTGGCTACACCTTC	CSARDETGFGYTF
TRBV10-3	TRBJ2-7	TRBD1	14	.	TGTGCCATCAGGGCGGACAGGGGGGCCTACGAGCAGTACTTC	CAIRADRGAYEQYF
TRBV6-6	TRBJ2-5	TRBD1	12	.	TGTGCCAGCAGTTGGACAGGAGAGACCCAGTACTTC	CASSWTGETQYF
TRBV30	TRBJ2-3	.	15	.	TGTGCCTGGAGTGTACACCGGGCGGGCACAGATACGCAGTATTTT	CAWSVHRAGTDTQYF
TRBV2	TRBJ2-1	.	15	.	TGTACCAGCAGAGAACCGGGCCTCATCGTCCATGAGCAGTTCTTC	CTSREPGLIVHEQFF
TRBV12-3/TRBV12-4	TRBJ1-2	.	14	few	TGTGCCAGCAGTTTAGGGACGGTTAACTATGGCTACACCTTC	CASSLGTVNYGYTF
TRBV7-2	TRBJ1-5	TRBD1	17	.	TGTGCCAGCAGCTTAGCCAGGGACAGATATAGCAATCAGCCCCAGCATTTT	CASSLARDRYSNQPQHF
TRBV5-1	TRBJ1-2	.	15	.	TGCGCCAGCAGCTTGGCAAGTGGTCCTAACTATGGCTACACCTTC	CASSLASGPNYGYTF
TRBV6-5	TRBJ1-2	TRBD1	14	many	TGTGCCAGCAGCCGGGACAGGGGCGGGGATGGCTACACCTTC	CASSRDRGGDGYTF
TRBV7-9	TRBJ2-3	.	15	many	TGTGCCAGCAGCTCCCTGGGAGGCTACACAGATACGCAGTATTTT	CASSSLGGYTDTQYF
TRBV11-3	TRBJ2-1	TRBD2	14	.	TGTGCCAGCAGCTCCTGGCGGGAGGGCTGGGAGCAGTTCTTC	CASSSWREGWEQFF
TRBV10-3	TRBJ2-3	TRBD2	15	few	TGTGCCATCAGTGAGGTGCGGGAGGGCACAGATACGCAGTATTTT	CAISEVREGTDTQYF
TRBV20-1	TRBJ2-3	.	15	few	TGCAGTGCTACAGGGATTCCCCCGGTCACAGATACGCAGTATTTT	CSATGIPPVTDTQYF
TRBV30	TRBJ2-7	.	13	.	TGTGCCTGGAGGGCCGGGGGGCGGTACGAGCAGTACTTC	CAWRAGGRYEQYF
TRBV12-3/TRBV12-4	TRBJ2-7	TRBD2	14	few	TGTGCCAGCAGAGATCAGACTAGCTCCCACGAGCAGTACTTC	CASRDQTSSHEQYF
TRBV5-6	TRBJ2-3	.	16	.	TGTGCCAGCAGCGCCGGGTGGGAGATCGGCACAGATACGCAGTATTTT	CASSAGWEIGTDTQYF
TRBV29-1	TRBJ2-7	TRBD1	16	few	TGCAGCGTTGAAGAGTCCCCGGGACAGGGGAGCTACGAGCAGTACTTC	CSVEESPGQGSYEQYF
TRBV12-3/TRBV12-4	TRBJ1-5	.	15	.	TGTGCCAGCAGTTTCACCAGGTCAAGCAATCAGCCCCAGCATTTT	CASSFTRSSNQPQHF
TRBV20-1	TRBJ1-5	.	17	.	TGCAGTGCTAGAGATCTGATGTCCGGGGGGCGCAATCAGCCCCAGCATTTT	CSARDLMSGGRNQPQHF
TRBV6-5	TRBJ2-7	.	14	.	TGTGCCAGCACTAATCCGGGGCAGCCCTACGAGCAGTACTTC	CASTNPGQPYEQYF
TRBV20-1	TRBJ2-3	TRBD2	16	.	TGCAGTGCTGAGACTAGCGGGGGGCCGTACACAGATACGCAGTATTTT	CSAETSGGPYTDTQYF
TRBV5-4	TRBJ1-2	TRBD1	14	few	TGTGCCAGCAGCTTGTCCGGGACAGGGGACGGCTACACCTTC	CASSLSGTGDGYTF
TRBV6-1	TRBJ2-1	.	11	few	TGTGCCAGCAGTAACCTTAATGAGCAGTTCTTC	CASSNLNEQFF
TRBV7-9	TRBJ2-1	.	13	.	TGTGCCAGCAGCTTTGGGGTCGGGAATGAGCAGTTCTTC	CASSFGVGNEQFF
TRBV5-1	TRBJ2-1	.	13	.	TGCGCCAGCAGCTTGTCTAGTGGGTATGAGCAGTTCTTC	CASSLSSGYEQFF
TRBV28	TRBJ2-5	.	15	.	TGTGCCAGCAGTTTAGGCGCCGGACGGGGCGAGACCCAGTACTTC	CASSLGAGRGETQYF
TRBV12-3/TRBV12-4	TRBJ2-2	.	11	.	TGTGCCAGCAGTCCCGTCGGGGAGCTGTTTTTT	CASSPVGELFF
TRBV7-2	TRBJ2-2	.	13	.	TGTGCCGGCAGCTACAGAAGTTCCGGGGAGCTGTTTTTT	CAGSYRSSGELFF
TRBV9	TRBJ1-2	.	14	.	TGTGCCAGCAGCGTAGTTCCAGGCCTCTATGGCTACACCTTC	CASSVVPGLYGYTF
TRBV6-2/TRBV6-3	TRBJ2-7	.	13	once	TGTGCCAGCACCCCGGACAGCGCCTACGAGCAGTACTTC	CASTPDSAYEQYF
TRBV4-2	TRBJ2-1	TRBD1	15	.	TGTGCCAGCAGCCAGACAGGGGGCGATTACAATGAGCAGTTCTTC	CASSQTGGDYNEQFF
TRBV11-2	TRBJ1-1	.	14	.	TGTGCCAGCAGCGGGAACCAGCCTAACACTGAAGCTTTCTTT	CASSGNQPNTEAFF
TRBV5-6	TRBJ2-3	.	13	once	TGTGCCAGCAGCTTGGGGACACAAGATACGCAGTATTTT	CASSLGTQDTQYF